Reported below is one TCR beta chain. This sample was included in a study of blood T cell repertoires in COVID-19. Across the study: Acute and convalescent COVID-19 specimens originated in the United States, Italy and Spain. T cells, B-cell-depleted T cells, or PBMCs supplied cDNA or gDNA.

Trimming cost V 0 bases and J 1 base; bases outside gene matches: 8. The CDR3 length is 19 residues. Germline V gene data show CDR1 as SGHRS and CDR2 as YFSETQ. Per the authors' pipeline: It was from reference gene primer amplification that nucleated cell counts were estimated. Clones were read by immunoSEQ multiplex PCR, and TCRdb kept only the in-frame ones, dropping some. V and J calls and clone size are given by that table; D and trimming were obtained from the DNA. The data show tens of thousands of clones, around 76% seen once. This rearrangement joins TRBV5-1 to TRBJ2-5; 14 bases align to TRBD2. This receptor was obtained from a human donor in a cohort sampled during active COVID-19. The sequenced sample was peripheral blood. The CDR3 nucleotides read TGCGCCAGCAGCTTGGTGGGACTAGCGGGAGTAGTGCCCCAAGAGACCCAGTACTTC. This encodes CASSLVGLAGVVPQETQYF.